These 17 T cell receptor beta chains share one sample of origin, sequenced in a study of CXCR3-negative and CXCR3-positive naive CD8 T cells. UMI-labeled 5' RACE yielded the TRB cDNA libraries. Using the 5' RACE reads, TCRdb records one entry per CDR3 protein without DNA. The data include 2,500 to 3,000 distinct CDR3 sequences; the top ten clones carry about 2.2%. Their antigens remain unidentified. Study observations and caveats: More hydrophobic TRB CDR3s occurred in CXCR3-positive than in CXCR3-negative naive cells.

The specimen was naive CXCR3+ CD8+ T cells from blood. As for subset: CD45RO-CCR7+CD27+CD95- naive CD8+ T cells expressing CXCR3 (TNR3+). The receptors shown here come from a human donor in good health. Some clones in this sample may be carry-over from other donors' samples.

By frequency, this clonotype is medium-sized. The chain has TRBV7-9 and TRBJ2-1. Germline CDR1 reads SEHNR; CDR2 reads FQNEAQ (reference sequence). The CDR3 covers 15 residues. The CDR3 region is CASSLGGFTYNEQFF.

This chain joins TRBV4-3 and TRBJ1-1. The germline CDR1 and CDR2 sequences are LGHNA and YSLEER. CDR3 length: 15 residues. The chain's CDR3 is CASSQDKYRNTEAFF.

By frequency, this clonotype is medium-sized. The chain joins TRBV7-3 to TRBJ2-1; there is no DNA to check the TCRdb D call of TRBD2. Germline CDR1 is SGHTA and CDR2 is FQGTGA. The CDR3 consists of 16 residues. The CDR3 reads CASSIEPGLAGEEQFF.

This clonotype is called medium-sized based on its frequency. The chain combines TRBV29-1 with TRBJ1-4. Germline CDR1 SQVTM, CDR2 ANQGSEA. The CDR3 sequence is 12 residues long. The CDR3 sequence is CSVAGLGEKLFF.

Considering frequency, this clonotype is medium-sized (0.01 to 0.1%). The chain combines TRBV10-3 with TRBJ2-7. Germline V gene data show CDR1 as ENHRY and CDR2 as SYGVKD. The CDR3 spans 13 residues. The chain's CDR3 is CAISESGADEQYF.

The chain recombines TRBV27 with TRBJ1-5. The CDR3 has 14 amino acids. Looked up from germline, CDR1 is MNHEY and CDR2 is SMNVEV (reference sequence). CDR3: CASSPQSTGQPQHF.

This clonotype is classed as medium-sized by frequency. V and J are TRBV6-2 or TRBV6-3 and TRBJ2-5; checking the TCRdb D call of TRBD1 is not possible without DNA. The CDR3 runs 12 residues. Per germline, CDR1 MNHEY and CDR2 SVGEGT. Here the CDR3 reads CATSGGGETQYF.

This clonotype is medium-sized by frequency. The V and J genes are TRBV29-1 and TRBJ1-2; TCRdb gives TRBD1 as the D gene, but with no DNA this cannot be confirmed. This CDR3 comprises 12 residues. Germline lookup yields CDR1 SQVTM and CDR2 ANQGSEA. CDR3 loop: CSVQGERSGYTF.

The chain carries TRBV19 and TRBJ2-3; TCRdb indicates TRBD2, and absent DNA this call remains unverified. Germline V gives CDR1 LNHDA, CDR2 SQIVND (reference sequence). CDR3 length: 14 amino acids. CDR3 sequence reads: CASGAGVDTDTQYF.

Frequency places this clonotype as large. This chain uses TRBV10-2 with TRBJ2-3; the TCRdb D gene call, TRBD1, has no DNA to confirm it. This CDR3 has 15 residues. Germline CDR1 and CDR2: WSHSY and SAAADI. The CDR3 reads CASSEARVSTDTQYF.

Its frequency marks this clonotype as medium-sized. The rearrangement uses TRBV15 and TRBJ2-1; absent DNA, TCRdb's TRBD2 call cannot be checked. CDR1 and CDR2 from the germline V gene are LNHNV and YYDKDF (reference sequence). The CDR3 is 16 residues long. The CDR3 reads CATAAGSGGTRNEQFF.

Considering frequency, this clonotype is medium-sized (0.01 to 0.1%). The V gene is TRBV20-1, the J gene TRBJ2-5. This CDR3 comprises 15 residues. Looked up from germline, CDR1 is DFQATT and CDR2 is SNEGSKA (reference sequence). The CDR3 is CSARDRSDVQETQYF.

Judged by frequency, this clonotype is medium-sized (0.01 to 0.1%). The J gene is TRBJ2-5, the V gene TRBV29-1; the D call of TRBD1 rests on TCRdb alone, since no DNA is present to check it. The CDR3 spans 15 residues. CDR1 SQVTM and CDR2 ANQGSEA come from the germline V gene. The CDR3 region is CSVSGGGTVQETQYF.

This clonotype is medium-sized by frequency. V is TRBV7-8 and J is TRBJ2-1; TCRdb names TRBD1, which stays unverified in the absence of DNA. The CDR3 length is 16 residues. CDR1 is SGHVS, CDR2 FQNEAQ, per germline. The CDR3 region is CASSLGGTGYNNEQFF.

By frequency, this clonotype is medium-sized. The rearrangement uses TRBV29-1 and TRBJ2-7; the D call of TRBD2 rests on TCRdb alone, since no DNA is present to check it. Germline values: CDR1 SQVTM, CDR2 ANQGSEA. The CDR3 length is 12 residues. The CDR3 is CSAEGRAGEQYF.

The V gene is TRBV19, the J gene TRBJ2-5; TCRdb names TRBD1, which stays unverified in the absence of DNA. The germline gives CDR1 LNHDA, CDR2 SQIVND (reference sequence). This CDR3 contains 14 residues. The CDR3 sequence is CASSASGTVETQYF. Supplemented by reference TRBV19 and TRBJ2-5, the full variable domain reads DGGITQSPKYLFRKEGQNVTLSCEQNLNHDAMYWYRQDPGQGLRLIYYSQIVNDFQKGDIAEGYSVSREKKESFPLTVTSAQKNPTAFYLCASSASGTVETQYFGPGTRLLVL.

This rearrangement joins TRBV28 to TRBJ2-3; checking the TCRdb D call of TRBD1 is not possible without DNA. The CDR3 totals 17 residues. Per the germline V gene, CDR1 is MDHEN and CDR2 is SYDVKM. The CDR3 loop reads CASSSLPGHVFGDTQYF.